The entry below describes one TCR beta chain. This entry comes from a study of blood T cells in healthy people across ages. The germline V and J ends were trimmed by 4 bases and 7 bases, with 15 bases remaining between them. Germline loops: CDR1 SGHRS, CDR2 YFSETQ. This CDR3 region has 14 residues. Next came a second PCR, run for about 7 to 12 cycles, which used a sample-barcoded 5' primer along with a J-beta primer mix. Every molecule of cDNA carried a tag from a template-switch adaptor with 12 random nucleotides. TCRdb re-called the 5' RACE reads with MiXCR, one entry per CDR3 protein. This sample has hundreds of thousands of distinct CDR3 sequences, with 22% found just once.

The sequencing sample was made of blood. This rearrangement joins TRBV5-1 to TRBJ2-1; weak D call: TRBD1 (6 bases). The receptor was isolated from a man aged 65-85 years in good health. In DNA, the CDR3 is TGCGCCAGCAGCCTGCGACGGACAGATAATGAGCAGTTCTTC. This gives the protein CASSLRRTDNEQFF.